The rows below give T cell receptor beta chains drawn from one sample of a study of T cell repertoires in cytomegalovirus infection. MiXCR, run by TCRdb on the reads, gives a single entry per CDR3 protein. In the table there are around 740,000 distinct CDR3 sequences, roughly 35% of which are singletons. Sequencing was performed on PBMCs. The receptor set was obtained from a human donor in good health (CMV status not recorded). Some clones in this sample may be carry-over from other donors' samples. CDR3s include the opening cysteine and the closing phenylalanine or tryptophan. D genes are given only for firm matches. Size values are once, few and many counts, or a class for expanded clones, and some rows have none.

abundance	v_gene	j_gene	d_gene	len	CDR3aa	CDR3nt
few	TRBV20-1	TRBJ2-7	.	17	CSARDLRPPGTSYEQYF	TGCAGTGCTAGAGATCTCCGACCCCCAGGGACCTCCTACGAGCAGTACTTC
few	TRBV5-1	TRBJ2-2	.	16	CASSLRPAGAGGELFF	TGCGCCAGCAGCTTGCGTCCGGCAGGGGCCGGCGGGGAGCTGTTTTTT
.	TRBV11-1	TRBJ2-7	TRBD1	15	CASSVRDRATYEQYF	TGTGCCAGCAGCGTCCGCGACAGGGCTACCTACGAGCAGTACTTC
.	TRBV7-2	TRBJ2-3	TRBD1	15	CASSSGQGGTDTQYF	TGTGCCAGCAGCTCAGGACAGGGGGGCACAGATACGCAGTATTTT
.	TRBV6-6	TRBJ1-6	.	16	CASSYPAIKANSPLHF	TGTGCCAGCAGTTACCCCGCTATTAAAGCCAATTCACCCCTCCACTTT
many	TRBV7-2	TRBJ2-7	.	12	CASSLGRNEQYF	TGTGCCAGCAGCTTGGGTAGAAACGAGCAGTACTTC
.	TRBV5-1	TRBJ1-1	.	15	CASSFNGGSDTEAFF	TGCGCCAGCAGCTTCAATGGGGGAAGTGACACTGAAGCTTTCTTT
few	TRBV19	TRBJ2-7	TRBD2	14	CASGLAGVAYEQYF	TGTGCCAGTGGACTAGCGGGAGTCGCATACGAGCAGTACTTC
few	TRBV6-5	TRBJ2-7	.	14	CASSYKGGSYEQYF	TGTGCCAGCAGTTACAAGGGCGGATCCTACGAGCAGTACTTC
.	TRBV6-1	TRBJ2-5	TRBD1	15	CDSSEGTGSLGTQYF	TGTGACAGCAGTGAGGGGACAGGGAGTCTTGGGACCCAGTACTTC
few	TRBV7-8	TRBJ2-1	.	15	CASSLYLDSYNEQFF	TGTGCCAGCAGCCTCTACCTGGACAGCTACAATGAGCAGTTCTTC
few	TRBV5-1	TRBJ1-5	.	15	CASSLTNRDNQPQHF	TGCGCCAGCAGCTTAACCAACCGGGACAATCAGCCCCAGCATTTT
.	TRBV19	TRBJ1-1	.	12	CASIGIGTEAFF	TGTGCCAGTATTGGGATAGGCACTGAAGCTTTCTTT
.	TRBV7-6	TRBJ2-7	.	14	CASSFRDTSYEQYF	TGTGCCAGCAGCTTCAGGGACACCTCCTACGAGCAGTACTTC
.	TRBV28	TRBJ1-1	.	14	CASSLSGPNTEAFF	TGTGCCAGCAGTTTGTCCGGGCCCAACACTGAAGCTTTCTTT
.	TRBV14	TRBJ2-7	TRBD2	16	CASSQELAGVPYEQYF	TGTGCCAGCAGCCAAGAACTAGCGGGAGTCCCCTACGAGCAGTACTTC
few	TRBV6-6	TRBJ1-2	TRBD1	15	CASSPGTGALYGYTF	TGTGCCAGCAGCCCGGGGACAGGGGCTCTTTATGGCTACACCTTC
.	TRBV30	TRBJ1-3	.	14	CAWSVPSPGNTIYF	TGTGCCTGGAGTGTACCGTCGCCTGGAAACACCATATATTTT
.	TRBV27	TRBJ2-3	.	13	CASSLKTTDTQYF	TGTGCCAGCAGTTTAAAGACCACAGATACGCAGTATTTT
.	TRBV28	TRBJ1-3	.	14	CASRVGGPGNTIYF	TGTGCCAGCAGGGTGGGAGGGCCTGGAAACACCATATATTTT
.	TRBV5-1	TRBJ1-1	TRBD1	16	CASSRDRTGENTEAFF	TGCGCCAGCAGCCGGGACCGGACAGGGGAAAACACTGAAGCTTTCTTT
many	TRBV6-6	TRBJ1-4	.	13	CASSFRSNEKLFF	TGTGCCAGCAGTTTCCGGTCAAATGAAAAACTGTTTTTT
few	TRBV7-8	TRBJ2-7	.	15	CASSSWIQSSYEQYF	TGTGCCAGCAGCTCATGGATCCAAAGCTCCTACGAGCAGTACTTC
few	TRBV19	TRBJ2-7	TRBD2	16	CASSTPGGTSGHEQYF	TGTGCCAGTAGTACTCCCGGGGGGACTAGCGGACACGAGCAGTACTTC
.	TRBV7-2	TRBJ2-3	.	15	CASNPLGGPADTQYF	TGTGCCAGCAACCCCCTGGGGGGGCCCGCAGATACGCAGTATTTT